Listed below are T cell receptor beta chains from one sample, sequenced in a study of cytomegalovirus exposure and HLA in healthy donors. Repertoires were generated with immunoSEQ multiplex PCR, while TCRdb's copy carries only in-frame clones and drops some. The data contain 180,000 or so clones, roughly 79% of them singletons. Material: PBMCs. These receptors originate from a woman under 30 in good health and CMV-seropositive. The CDR3 runs from the conserved cysteine through the conserved F or W. The order of the fields is J gene, clone size, D gene, V gene, CDR3 DNA, CDR3 protein. D genes are given only for firm matches. Size tells how often a clone was seen (once, few, many) or the class of an expanded clone, and some rows leave it out.

>TRBJ2-3|-|TRBD2|TRBV9
TGTGCCAGCAGCACCAGTAGCGGGGGGGCAACAGATACGCAGTATTTT
CASSTSSGGATDTQYF
>TRBJ1-2|-|TRBD1|TRBV28
TGTGCCAGCAGCCTGCTCGGGGACAGGGGGGCCTATGGCTACACCTTC
CASSLLGDRGAYGYTF
>TRBJ1-2|-|-|TRBV4-1
TGCGCCAGCAGCCCCCTCCCAGGGGTCTATGGCTACACCTTC
CASSPLPGVYGYTF
>TRBJ1-1|-|TRBD1|TRBV7-2
TGTGCCAGCAGCTCGACAGGGGTGGTTACTGAAGCTTTCTTT
CASSSTGVVTEAFF
>TRBJ2-4|few|TRBD1|TRBV4-2
TGTGCCAGCAGCCAACTCCGGGACAGCGAAAACAGTCAGTACTTC
CASSQLRDSENSQYF
>TRBJ1-3|-|-|TRBV6-5
TGTGCCAGCAGTAGACAGAGTAGGAGCCAAAACACCATATATTTT
CASSRQSRSQNTIYF
>TRBJ2-3|-|TRBD2|TRBV10-2
TGCGCCAGCAGTGACGCGGGGGGGCCAGATACGCAGTATTTT
CASSDAGGPDTQYF
>TRBJ2-1|-|-|TRBV9
TGTGCCAGCAGCGACCCTTTAGCGGCAGGGACCTACAATGAGCAGTTCTTC
CASSDPLAAGTYNEQFF
>TRBJ2-7|many|TRBD1|TRBV5-1
TGCGCCAGCAGCTTCGGAACAGGGGGCGTCAACGAGCAGTACTTC
CASSFGTGGVNEQYF
>TRBJ1-2|-|TRBD1|TRBV2
TGTGCCAGCAGAAGGGACAGGGAGAACTATGGCTACACCTTC
CASRRDRENYGYTF
>TRBJ1-4|-|-|TRBV14
TGTGCCAGCAGCAGGCGGGACTCCGGTGCTAATGAAAAACTGTTTTTT
CASSRRDSGANEKLFF
>TRBJ2-7|-|TRBD2|TRBV7-6
TGTGCCAGCAGCTTAGGGGGGGGATCCTACGAGCAGTACTTC
CASSLGGGSYEQYF
>TRBJ2-4|-|-|TRBV4-1
TGCGCCAGCAGCCAAGGGGCCGGGACAGCGGGCAAAAACATTCAGTACTTC
CASSQGAGTAGKNIQYF
>TRBJ2-7|-|TRBD2|TRBV11-2
TGTGCCAGCAGCTTACAGCGGGGGGTATCCTACGAGCAGTACTTC
CASSLQRGVSYEQYF
>TRBJ1-4|-|-|TRBV7-9
TGTGCCAGCAGCCTCTACAGATCAACTAATGAAAAACTGTTTTTT
CASSLYRSTNEKLFF
>TRBJ2-7|-|TRBD1|TRBV7-9
TGTGCCAGCAGCTTACAGATGACAGGGGGTGACGAGCAGTACTTC
CASSLQMTGGDEQYF
>TRBJ2-1|-|-|TRBV6-5
TGTGCCAGCAGCCCCAGGGGATTCTACAATGAGCAGTTCTTC
CASSPRGFYNEQFF
>TRBJ2-5|-|-|TRBV19
TGTGCCAGTAGTTTTCTATTCCAAGAGACCCAGTACTTC
CASSFLFQETQYF
>TRBJ2-3|-|-|TRBV18
TGTGCCAGCACAGCGACACAGGACAATACGCAGTATTTT
CASTATQDNTQYF
>TRBJ1-6|-|-|TRBV7-2
TGTGCCAGCAGCCCGCAGGGTCCGACTAATTCACCCCTCCACTTT
CASSPQGPTNSPLHF
>TRBJ2-6|-|TRBD2|TRBV7-9
TGTGCCAGCAGCTACCCATTAGCGGGGGCGAGAGGGGCCAACGTCCTGACTTTC
CASSYPLAGARGANVLTF
>TRBJ1-5|-|TRBD1|TRBV28
TGTGCCAACAGCACCGAGGGGGCCTATCATCAGCCCCAGCATTTT
CANSTEGAYHQPQHF
>TRBJ2-2|-|TRBD1|TRBV10-1
TGCGCCAGCAGTGACCCAGGGGGCACCGGGGAGCTGTTTTTT
CASSDPGGTGELFF
>TRBJ1-4|few|TRBD1|TRBV27
TGTGCCAGCAGCCGGGACAGGAATAATGAAAAACTGTTTTTT
CASSRDRNNEKLFF
>TRBJ1-5|once|-|TRBV6-1
TGTGCCAGCAGTGAGCGGGGGGCTGGCAATCAGCCCCAGCATTTT
CASSERGAGNQPQHF
>TRBJ1-5|few|TRBD1|TRBV19
TGTGCCAGTAGTATTCGGACAGGGAGGACACATCAGCCCCAGCATTTT
CASSIRTGRTHQPQHF
>TRBJ1-5|-|-|TRBV7-2
TGTGCCAGCAGCTTACAAGGCGGGGGCAGCAATCAGCCCCAGCATTTT
CASSLQGGGSNQPQHF
>TRBJ1-5|-|-|TRBV6-5
TGTGCCAGCAGACCCGACAGGAACAATCAGCCCCAGCATTTT
CASRPDRNNQPQHF
>TRBJ1-1|-|-|TRBV11-2
TGTGCCAGCAGGTCAGGGGTGAACACTGAAGCTTTCTTT
CASRSGVNTEAFF
>TRBJ2-2|few|-|TRBV4-2
TGTGCCAGCAGCCAAGATCTTAGGGGCGGGGAGCTGTTTTTT
CASSQDLRGGELFF
>TRBJ1-1|-|-|TRBV27
TGTGCCAGCAGTTTCGGAGGGAACACTGAAGCTTTCTTT
CASSFGGNTEAFF
>TRBJ2-6|few|-|TRBV2
TGTGCCAGCAGTTCCCGGACTCTGAGCTCTGGGGCCAACGTCCTGACTTTC
CASSSRTLSSGANVLTF
>TRBJ2-5|-|TRBD1|TRBV6-1
TGTGCCAGCAGTGGGACAGGGGGAATTATGACCAGAGAGACCCAGTACTTC
CASSGTGGIMTRETQYF
>TRBJ1-1|-|TRBD1|TRBV6-5
TGTGCCAGCAGTCAGGACAGGGGCCTTGAAGCTTTCTTT
CASSQDRGLEAFF
>TRBJ1-1|-|-|TRBV5-6
TGTGCCAGCAGCTTGTTCCTCACTGAAGCTTTCTTT
CASSLFLTEAFF
>TRBJ1-3|-|-|TRBV28
TGTGCCAGCAATTCGAGGAACACCATATATTTT
CASNSRNTIYF
>TRBJ1-1|-|-|TRBV29-1
TGCAGCGCGGGGGGACGGACGAACACTGAAGCTTTCTTT
CSAGGRTNTEAFF
>TRBJ1-2|-|-|TRBV9
TGTGCCAGCAGCGTAGTTCTCAGTTCTAACTATGGCTACACCTTC
CASSVVLSSNYGYTF
>TRBJ2-5|-|TRBD1|TRBV29-1
TGCAGCGCCGGGACAGCACAAGAGACCCAGTACTTC
CSAGTAQETQYF
>TRBJ1-5|-|-|TRBV30
TGTGCCTGGAGTCGCATAGGGGGGGACCTTAGCAATCAGCCCCAGCATTTT
CAWSRIGGDLSNQPQHF
>TRBJ1-2|-|-|TRBV25-1
-
CASSGYFGQGTF
>TRBJ2-5|once|TRBD2|TRBV6-1
TGTGCCAGCAGTGAAGCTGGTCGGGGGGGTGAGACCCAGTACTTC
CASSEAGRGGETQYF
>TRBJ2-3|-|TRBD1|TRBV7-2
TGTGCCAGCAGCACCGGACAGGACACAGATACGCAGTATTTT
CASSTGQDTDTQYF
>TRBJ1-3|-|TRBD1|TRBV11-3
TGTGCCAGCAGCTCGGGGACAGGCCGCTCTGGAAACACCATATATTTT
CASSSGTGRSGNTIYF
>TRBJ2-2|-|TRBD2|TRBV19
TGTGCCAGTAATAGTCTGGCGGGGGACACCGGGGAGCTGTTTTTT
CASNSLAGDTGELFF
>TRBJ2-1|few|-|TRBV6-1
TGTGCCAGCGAGGCAGCAGAATACAATGAGCAGTTCTTC
CASEAAEYNEQFF